A selection of T cell receptor beta chains follows, all from one sample in a study of cytomegalovirus exposure and HLA in healthy donors. The protocol was immunoSEQ multiplex PCR, while the TCRdb copy is restricted to in-frame clones and leaves out a portion. The sample has 150,000 to 200,000 clones, roughly 90% seen once; the top ten hold about 0.21%. Sequenced: PBMCs. Every receptor here comes from a girl under three years old in good health and CMV-seronegative. Each CDR3 is given with its conserved first and last residue. D genes are given only for firm matches. Clone sizes are given selectively: once, few, many, or a class where the clone is expanded.

length,D,size,J,V,DNA,CDR3
15,-,once,TRBJ2-3,TRBV5-1,TGCGCCAGCAGCTTGTCTGGGACTAGCACAGATACGCAGTATTTT,CASSLSGTSTDTQYF
12,-,once,TRBJ2-1,TRBV7-2,TGTGCCAGCAGCTTAGCTGGGGGGGAGCAGTTCTTC,CASSLAGGEQFF
17,-,-,TRBJ2-2,TRBV5-8,TGTGCCAGCAGCTTACGACTGGAGGGCCTGTTGGACGGGGAGCTGTTTTTT,CASSLRLEGLLDGELFF
14,-,-,TRBJ2-1,TRBV7-9,TGTGCCAGCAGCTTTAAATCGGTAGACAATGAGCAGTTCTTC,CASSFKSVDNEQFF
16,TRBD1,-,TRBJ2-7,TRBV4-2,TGTGCCAGCAGCCAACAAAACAGGGGGGACTCCTACGAGCAGTACTTC,CASSQQNRGDSYEQYF
15,-,-,TRBJ2-7,TRBV13,TGTGCCAGCAGCTTAGGACAGTCTATCTCCTACGAGCAGTACTTC,CASSLGQSISYEQYF
14,TRBD1,-,TRBJ2-7,TRBV11-2,TGTGCCAGCAGCACTTGGGACAGGGGCACGGGGCAGTACTTC,CASSTWDRGTGQYF
16,-,-,TRBJ1-1,TRBV27,TGTGCCAGCAGGAAGGGTTATTCAGGGCGTGGGACTGAAGCTTTCTTT,CASRKGYSGRGTEAFF
14,-,-,TRBJ1-5,TRBV6-8,TGTGCCAGCAGTTACTCAGGGGGCAATCAGCCCCAGCATTTT,CASSYSGGNQPQHF
17,-,-,TRBJ2-1,TRBV4-2,TGTGCCAGCAGCCAAGAACCCCAGGGGAGTGCCTACAATGAGCAGTTCTTC,CASSQEPQGSAYNEQFF
16,TRBD1,-,TRBJ1-4,TRBV5-4,TGTGCCAGCAGCCGGCAGGGGGCGGGAACTAATGAAAAACTGTTTTTT,CASSRQGAGTNEKLFF
15,TRBD2,once,TRBJ2-1,TRBV6-5,TGTGCCAGCAGAGCCGGGACTAGCTCCTACAATGAGCAGTTCTTC,CASRAGTSSYNEQFF
18,TRBD2,-,TRBJ2-2,TRBV4-1,TGCGCCAGCAGCCAAGAGCCTAGCGGGGGGGAGAACACCGGGGAGCTGTTTTTT,CASSQEPSGGENTGELFF
18,TRBD1,once,TRBJ2-6,TRBV19,TGTGCCAGTAGTATTGGACAGGCCAAATCATCTGGGGCCAACGTCCTGACTTTC,CASSIGQAKSSGANVLTF
15,TRBD1,-,TRBJ1-4,TRBV4-1,TGCGCCAGCAGCGGGACAGGGGGGTTGGACGAAAAACTGTTTTTT,CASSGTGGLDEKLFF
12,-,-,TRBJ2-2,TRBV6-6,TGTGCCAGCGGGTACGGGACCGGGGAGCTGTTTTTT,CASGYGTGELFF
15,-,-,TRBJ2-7,TRBV6-5,TGTGCCAGCAGTTACTTCGATGGCGGGACCTACGAGCAGTACTTC,CASSYFDGGTYEQYF
16,TRBD2,-,TRBJ2-7,TRBV7-2,TGTGCCAGCAGCTCCACTAGCGGGAGGGGGGCCTACGAGCAGTACTTC,CASSSTSGRGAYEQYF
13,TRBD1,-,TRBJ1-2,TRBV11-2,TGTGCCAGCAGCTACACAGGGGCCGGGGGCTACACCTTC,CASSYTGAGGYTF
17,TRBD2,-,TRBJ2-5,TRBV7-9,TGTGCCAGCAGCTTACTATCGCGGGAGGGACACCAAGGGACCCAGTACTTC,CASSLLSREGHQGTQYF
15,TRBD2,-,TRBJ2-1,TRBV19,TGTGCCAGCTCCCCTACTAGCGAACCCTACAATGAGCAGTTCTTC,CASSPTSEPYNEQFF
16,TRBD2,-,TRBJ2-7,TRBV11-2,TGTGCCAGCAGCCAACGACTAGCGGGAGCTGGCTACGAGCAGTACTTC,CASSQRLAGAGYEQYF
13,-,-,TRBJ1-3,TRBV30,TGTGCCTGGAGTCAGGGGTCTGGAAACACCATATATTTT,CAWSQGSGNTIYF
16,TRBD2,-,TRBJ2-1,TRBV5-1,TGCGCCAGCAGCAAACGGACTAGCGGGACAATGGGTGAGCAGTTCTTC,CASSKRTSGTMGEQFF
15,TRBD1,-,TRBJ2-7,TRBV7-3,TGTGCCAGCAGCTTAAATGGACAGGGGGTGGAAGAGCAGTACTTC,CASSLNGQGVEEQYF
16,TRBD1,-,TRBJ1-1,TRBV5-1,TGCGCCAGCTTTGAGCCGGGACAGGGGGTTGAAACTGAAGCTTTCTTT,CASFEPGQGVETEAFF
15,TRBD2,-,TRBJ2-1,TRBV19,TGTGCCAGTAGTATAGTGACGGGAGGGCCAAATGAGCAGTTCTTC,CASSIVTGGPNEQFF
15,-,-,TRBJ1-1,TRBV7-8,TGTGCCAGCACCCAGACCCCCCGGAGTGACGCTGAAGCTTTCTTT,CASTQTPRSDAEAFF
11,-,-,TRBJ2-7,TRBV29-1,TGCAGCGTTGGGGGGCTCTACGAGCAGTACTTC,CSVGGLYEQYF
11,-,-,TRBJ2-7,TRBV9,TGTGCCAGCAGGACAGGCACCGAGCAGTACTTC,CASRTGTEQYF
16,TRBD2,-,TRBJ2-3,TRBV5-1,TGCGCCAGCAGCAGGACTAGCGGGGGGGCCATAGATACGCAGTATTTT,CASSRTSGGAIDTQYF
15,TRBD2,-,TRBJ2-1,TRBV7-3,TGTGCCAGCAGCTCGGGACTAGCGGGATCCAATGAGCAGTTCTTC,CASSSGLAGSNEQFF
17,TRBD2,-,TRBJ2-1,TRBV2,TGTGCCAGCTCTCTAGCGGACTTCGGATCTATCTACAATGAGCAGTTCTTC,CASSLADFGSIYNEQFF
14,-,-,TRBJ2-1,TRBV30,TGTGCCTGGGCCTGGACAAGGGGGTACAATGAGCAGTTCTTC,CAWAWTRGYNEQFF
15,TRBD2,-,TRBJ2-1,TRBV11-3,TGTGCCAGCAGCACACGGGGGGGACTTTACAATGAGCAGTTCTTC,CASSTRGGLYNEQFF
13,TRBD1,-,TRBJ1-1,TRBV5-1,TGCGCCAGCAGCCCGGACAGGGCCACTGAAGCTTTCTTT,CASSPDRATEAFF
14,TRBD1,-,TRBJ2-7,TRBV5-6,TGTGCCAGCAGGGGGACAGAAGGGTCCGCCGAGCAGTACTTC,CASRGTEGSAEQYF
15,TRBD1,-,TRBJ1-2,TRBV5-1,TGCGCCAGCAGCTCCCCGGACAGGATGAGCTATGGCTACACCTTC,CASSSPDRMSYGYTF
13,-,-,TRBJ1-6,TRBV27,TGTGCCAGCACCCCACAGACCAATTCACCCCTCCACTTT,CASTPQTNSPLHF
14,TRBD1,once,TRBJ2-7,TRBV7-9,TGTGCCAGCTTCAGAGGACAGGGTATCTACGAGCAGTACTTC,CASFRGQGIYEQYF
16,TRBD1,once,TRBJ1-2,TRBV4-1,TGCGCCAGCAGCCAGGACAGGGTTACCAATCTCTATGGCTACACCTTC,CASSQDRVTNLYGYTF
17,TRBD2,few,TRBJ2-1,TRBV4-1,TGCGCCAGCAGCCAAGATCGCGGGAGTAGCTCCTACAATGAGCAGTTCTTC,CASSQDRGSSSYNEQFF
15,-,-,TRBJ2-3,TRBV5-1,TGCGCCAGCAGCTTGTCGGGACACAGCACAGATACGCAGTATTTT,CASSLSGHSTDTQYF
15,TRBD1,-,TRBJ2-5,TRBV7-9,TGTGCCAGCAGCTTGAGTCACAGGGGGACGGAGACCCAGTACTTC,CASSLSHRGTETQYF
14,TRBD1,-,TRBJ2-1,TRBV23-1,TGCGCCAGCAGTCCGGGACAGTATAACAATGAGCAGTTCTTC,CASSPGQYNNEQFF
11,-,-,TRBJ2-3,TRBV30,TGTGCCTGGAGAACCTACGATACGCAGTATTTT,CAWRTYDTQYF
15,-,-,TRBJ2-2,TRBV5-1,TGCGCCAGCAGCTTGGCCGGGGCGAACACCGGGGAGCTGTTTTTT,CASSLAGANTGELFF
16,-,-,TRBJ2-7,TRBV4-1,TGCGCCAGCAGCCAAGTGGGTAAGGACGGGAACTACGAGCAGTACTTC,CASSQVGKDGNYEQYF
14,TRBD2,-,TRBJ2-1,TRBV11-2,TGTGCCAGCAGCTCCCAGCGGGGGGGCAATGAGCAGTTCTTC,CASSSQRGGNEQFF
13,-,once,TRBJ2-2,TRBV9,TGTGCCAGCAGTCGAGGGGGCACCGGGGAGCTGTTTTTT,CASSRGGTGELFF
15,-,-,TRBJ1-4,TRBV2,TGTGCCAGCCTCTTACAGACAGGCGGACATGAAAAACTGTTTTTT,CASLLQTGGHEKLFF
14,-,-,TRBJ1-3,TRBV5-1,TGCGCCAGCAGCCCGGGAAACTCTGGAAACACCATATATTTT,CASSPGNSGNTIYF
16,TRBD1,-,TRBJ2-7,TRBV7-9,TGTGCCAGCAGCTTAGATCTCCGGGACAGAGCACGCGAGCAGTACTTC,CASSLDLRDRAREQYF
13,TRBD1,-,TRBJ2-7,TRBV27,TGTGCCAGCAGTTTAGGGACAGTCTACGAGCAGTACTTC,CASSLGTVYEQYF
15,TRBD1,-,TRBJ2-7,TRBV5-4,TGTGCCAGCAGCACCTCCGGGACAGGGGGCGGCGAGCAGTACTTC,CASSTSGTGGGEQYF
15,TRBD1,-,TRBJ1-2,TRBV6-5,TGTGCCAGCACCCGACGGATAGGGACAGACTATGGCTACACCTTC,CASTRRIGTDYGYTF
15,-,-,TRBJ1-6,TRBV27,TGTGCCAGCAGTTTATCAGCAGGGCCGTACTCACCCCTCCACTTT,CASSLSAGPYSPLHF
14,TRBD1,once,TRBJ2-5,TRBV18,TGTGCCAGCTCACCGGGGACAGGGGAAGAGACCCAGTACTTC,CASSPGTGEETQYF